What follows are 24 T cell receptor beta chains derived from one specimen sequenced in a study of T cells in Graves' hyperthyroidism and ophthalmopathy. Researchers amplified the TCR beta CDR3 regions from RNA transcripts. Using the HTBI primer set, a first-round RT-PCR was run on the TCR CDR3. TCRdb analysed the multiplex PCR reads with MiXCR anew, one entry per CDR3 protein. The profile shows approximately 400,000 distinct CDR3 sequences, 15% to 19% of them singletons. Material for sequencing was blood. These receptors all come from a woman between 18 and 29 years old with Graves' hyperthyroidism.

This clonotype showed up many times. The rearrangement uses TRBV30 and TRBJ1-2; D may be TRBD1 (5 bases). This CDR3 spans 13 amino acids. In germline, CDR1 is GTSNPN, CDR2 SVGIG (reference sequence). V lost 4 bases and J 2 bases, leaving 11 bases between the germline ends. The CDR3 nucleotides read TGTGCCTGGATACGGGGCGAAAACTATGGCTACACCTTC. As protein: CAWIRGENYGYTF.

This clonotype was detected many times. The chain is built from TRBV7-3 and TRBJ2-1; 9 positions match TRBD2. Trimming at V came to 4 bases and at J to 2 bases, leaving 6 bases not matched to a gene. CDR3 length: 16 amino acids. Per germline, CDR1 SGHTA and CDR2 FQGTGA. The DNA for the CDR3 is TGTGCCAGCAGCTCCAACGGACTAGCGCCCTACAATGAGCAGTTCTTC. The encoded protein is CASSSNGLAPYNEQFF. The whole variable domain, remainder taken from reference TRBV7-3 and TRBJ2-1, is GAGVSQTPSNKVTEKGKYVELRCDPISGHTALYWYRQSLGQGPEFLIYFQGTGAADDSGLPNDRFFAVRPEGSVSTLKIQRTERGDSAVYLCASSSNGLAPYNEQFFGPGTRLTVL.

There are many counts of this clonotype. V usage is TRBV5-1 and J usage is TRBJ2-7, with TRBD1 identical over 10 bases. Trimming at V came to 2 bases and at J to 3 bases, leaving 2 bases not matched to a gene. CDR3 length: 14 residues. Germline V gene data show CDR1 as SGHRS and CDR2 as YFSETQ. CDR3 in amino acids: CASSFRDRGYEQYF. In DNA, the CDR3 is TGCGCCAGCAGCTTCCGGGACAGGGGCTACGAGCAGTACTTC.

In its sample, this clonotype was seen many times. The rearrangement links TRBV13 to TRBJ1-2; D is perhaps TRBD1 (6 bases). V shed 7 bases and J shed 5 bases, with 17 bases lying between them. Per germline, CDR1 PRHDT and CDR2 FYEKMQ (reference sequence). The length of the CDR3 is 14 residues. The CDR3 DNA reads as TGTGCCAGCAACGAGAAGGGGGTCTTATATGGCTACACCTTC. Its translation: CASNEKGVLYGYTF.

Concerning this clonotype: Given the absence of the conserved phenylalanine or tryptophan at the CDR3 end, a read error is likely. This sequence joins TRBV6-1 and TRBJ2-7; 7 bases match TRBD2. This CDR3 has 15 amino acids. The J segment lost 3 bases and the V segment lost 2 bases, leaving 7 bases of the junction unmatched. Germline loops: CDR1 MNHNS, CDR2 SASEGT. CDR3 protein: CASSEFSSGHYEQYL. The CDR3 DNA sequence: TGTGCCAGCAGTGAATTCTCTAGCGGCCACTACGAGCAGTACCTC.

The chain uses TRBV7-2 and TRBJ2-1, with 15 positions matching TRBD2. This CDR3 region has 19 residues. The V and J ends lost 1 base and 6 bases, in that order; junction bases with no gene match: 10. CDR1 and CDR2 (germline): SGHTA, FQGNSA. This CDR3 is CASSLELGLAGGPFNEQFF. DNA of the CDR3: TGTGCCAGCAGCTTAGAACTTGGACTAGCGGGAGGGCCTTTCAATGAGCAGTTCTTC.

The J gene is TRBJ2-7, the V gene TRBV20-1, with 12 bases aligning to TRBD1. This CDR3 has 15 amino acids. V was clipped by 4 bases and J by 7 bases; unmatched bases: 11. Germline loops: CDR1 DFQATT, CDR2 SNEGSKA (reference sequence). CDR3 coding DNA: TGCAGTGCTAACCCAGGGACAGGGGGCGGTTCGGAGCAGTACTTC. This translates into CSANPGTGGGSEQYF.

The table lists this clonotype with many counts. The chain is built from TRBV15 and TRBJ2-2; D is tentatively TRBD1 or TRBD2 (5 bases each). Trimming took 8 bases from V and 2 from J, leaving 12 bases between them. The germline gives CDR1 LNHNV, CDR2 YYDKDF (reference sequence). The CDR3 consists of 14 residues. CDR3 nucleotide sequence: TGTGCCACCCAACCAGGGACCAACACCGGGGAGCTGTTTTTT. Residues: CATQPGTNTGELFF. The complete variable domain, with remaining parts taken from reference TRBV15 and TRBJ2-2, reads DAMVIQNPRYQVTQFGKPVTLSCSQTLNHNVMYWYQQKSSQAPKLLFHYYDKDFNNEADTPDNFQSRRPNTSFCFLDIRSPGLGDTAMYLCATQPGTNTGELFFGEGSRLTVL.

This clonotype was seen ten or more times. The chain employs TRBV6-1 and TRBJ2-7; D is ambiguous. V shed 5 bases and J shed 3 bases, with 14 bases lying between them. This CDR3 is 14 amino acids long. The germline gives CDR1 MNHNS, CDR2 SASEGT. The CDR3 region is CASSFRATLYEQYF. CDR3 nucleotide sequence: TGTGCCAGCAGTTTCCGGGCTACCCTCTACGAGCAGTACTTC.

The table lists this clonotype with many counts. This sequence joins TRBV12-5 and TRBJ2-5, with 8 positions matching TRBD1. The CDR3 totals 16 residues. V was pared by 5 bases and J by 4 bases, with 12 bases of the junction left unmatched. Germline CDR1 and CDR2: LGHNT and FRNRAP. CDR3 nucleotides: TGTGCTAGTGGTCTCGGAGACAGGGGCCTCCGAGAGACCCAGTACTTC. Protein sequence: CASGLGDRGLRETQYF.

Ten or more counts support this clonotype. This chain joins TRBV28 and TRBJ2-5; D might be TRBD2 (6 bases). V lost 10 bases and J 2 bases, leaving 29 bases between the germline ends. Germline lookup yields CDR1 MDHEN and CDR2 SYDVKM. The CDR3 contains 18 residues. The CDR3 DNA is TGTGCCAACACGGGACTCCCTTCCACCTCTCGAACGCAAGAGACCCAGTACTTC. Translating it yields CANTGLPSTSRTQETQYF.

The chain links TRBV3-1 to TRBJ2-1, with 9 positions matching TRBD2. The ends lost 6 bases at V and 0 bases at J; junction bases unmatched: 3. The CDR3 consists of 15 residues. Looked up from germline, CDR1 is LGHDT and CDR2 is YNNKEL (reference sequence). The CDR3 reads CASSRLAVSYNEQFF. For the CDR3, the DNA is TGTGCCAGCAGTCGACTAGCGGTCTCCTACAATGAGCAGTTCTTC.

This clonotype was seen at least ten times. The chain uses TRBV9 and TRBJ2-1; D not resolved. The germline gives CDR1 SGDLS, CDR2 YYNGEE. V was shortened by 4 bases and J by 0 bases, with 11 bases between the two germline ends. The length of the CDR3 is 15 residues. For the CDR3, the DNA is TGTGCCAGCAGCTCACGGCCTAGCTCCTACAATGAGCAGTTCTTC. Translated, it gives CASSSRPSSYNEQFF.

J is TRBJ1-5 and V is TRBV6-2 or TRBV6-3; TRBD1 aligns across 7 bases. CDR3 length equals 18 residues. Germline V gene sequence: CDR1 MNHEY, CDR2 SVGEGT. With V trimmed by 2 bases and J by 0 bases, 10 bases remained unmatched. The CDR3 loop is CASSYPDRLWNSNQPQHF. CDR3 coding DNA: TGTGCCAGCAGTTACCCGGACAGGCTTTGGAATAGCAATCAGCCCCAGCATTTT.

At least ten counts were recorded for this clonotype. Written as DNA, the CDR3 is TGTGCCAGCAGTGGCCAAGGGGGCCGGACTGAAGCTTTCTTT. Translation: CASSGQGGRTEAFF. The chain is built from TRBV2 and TRBJ1-1; 7 positions agree with TRBD1. After removal of 4 bases from V and 5 bases from J, the junction contained 7 bases not matched to a gene. The CDR3 sequence is 14 residues long. Germline V gene sequence: CDR1 SNHLY, CDR2 FYNNEI.

This clonotype was detected a few times. The chain joins TRBV3-1 to TRBJ1-2; D gene ambiguous. V gave up 1 base and J gave up 4 bases, with 22 bases separating them. The germline CDR1 and CDR2 sequences are LGHDT and YNNKEL (reference sequence). There are 18 residues in the CDR3. The CDR3 sequence: CASSQAGPRASVSYGYTF. CDR3 sequence (DNA): TGTGCCAGCAGCCAAGCGGGCCCCCGGGCCTCGGTGAGCTATGGCTACACCTTC.

This clonotype occurred a few times. CDR3 residues: CASSEPEGGEAFF. The CDR3 DNA is TGTGCCAGCAGTGAACCGGAGGGGGGAGAGGCTTTCTTT. The chain recombines TRBV2 with TRBJ1-1, with D perhaps matching TRBD1 (6 bases). The germline V gene encodes CDR1 SNHLY and CDR2 FYNNEI. V lost 2 bases and J 11 bases, leaving 15 bases between the germline ends. This CDR3 comprises 13 residues.

This clonotype has ten or more counts. The J gene is TRBJ1-5, the V gene TRBV4-1; 7 positions agree with TRBD1. Germline loops: CDR1 MGHRA, CDR2 YSYEKL. The ends lost 3 bases at V and 6 bases at J; junction bases unmatched: 11. The CDR3 is 16 amino acids. The CDR3 DNA reads TGCGCCAGCAGCCAGGGTCAGGGGGAAGGGGGTCAGCCCCAGCATTTT. It codes for CASSQGQGEGGQPQHF.

The rearrangement joins TRBV20-1 to TRBJ1-1, with D perhaps TRBD1 (6 bases). The CDR3 is made up of 14 amino acids. Germline CDR1 is DFQATT and CDR2 is SNEGSKA (reference sequence). V shed 1 base and J shed 3 bases, with 12 bases lying between them. The CDR3 DNA reads TGCAGTGCTAGAGCCGGGACACGAGACACTGAAGCTTTCTTT. It codes for CSARAGTRDTEAFF.

V gene TRBV6-1 combines with J gene TRBJ2-3, with D tentatively TRBD1 (6 bases). The CDR3 extends over 13 amino acids. V was shortened by 8 bases and J by 2 bases, with 11 bases between the two germline ends. Germline V gene sequence: CDR1 MNHNS, CDR2 SASEGT. Written as DNA, the CDR3 is TGTGCCAGCGCGGACAGTCCCACAGATACGCAGTATTTT. Translated, it gives CASADSPTDTQYF.

J is TRBJ2-2 and V is TRBV7-9; the match to TRBD1 covers 8 bases. V shed 1 base and J 5 bases; nucleotides not matched to a gene: 3. The CDR3 runs to 15 residues. CDR1 is SEHNR and CDR2 is FQNEAQ in the germline V gene (reference sequence). CDR3 coding DNA: TGTGCCAGCAGCTTAGACAGGGGGAGAACCGGGGAGCTGTTTTTT. This gives the protein CASSLDRGRTGELFF.

This chain links TRBV9 with TRBJ2-2, with 9 positions matching TRBD2. This CDR3 is built from 16 residues. V shed 0 bases and J 4 bases; nucleotides not matched to a gene: 4. CDR1 and CDR2 (germline): SGDLS, YYNGEE. The CDR3 DNA sequence: TGTGCCAGCAGCGTAGCTAGCGGGGTTTTCACCGGGGAGCTGTTTTTT. The encoded protein is CASSVASGVFTGELFF.

This clonotype was counted at least ten times. This sequence joins TRBV7-2 and TRBJ2-3; 8 positions agree with TRBD2. Germline V gene data show CDR1 as SGHTA and CDR2 as FQGNSA. The V gene end was trimmed by 2 bases and the J gene end by 0 bases; junction bases not matched to a gene: 4. CDR3 size: 16 residues. CDR3 coding DNA: TGTGCCAGCAGCTTATGGGCTAGCGGGAGCACAGATACGCAGTATTTT. It yields the protein CASSLWASGSTDTQYF.

This clonotype has just a few counts. The rearrangement joins TRBV5-1 to TRBJ2-7; D gene unclear. The germline V gene has CDR1 SGHRS and CDR2 YFSETQ. The CDR3 contains 14 residues. Trimming pared 0 bases from V and 5 bases from J, leaving 12 bases between. Written as DNA, the CDR3 is TGCGCCAGCAGCTTGGAAAGCCTTGGGCACGAGCAGTACTTC. As protein: CASSLESLGHEQYF.